This TCR beta chain originates from a study of regulatory T cells in long-lasting Graves disease. Time point given: newly diagnosed GD, antithyroid drugs for less than 3 months. Following extraction of RNA from PBMCs, that RNA was used to make the TCR library. It was an endocrinology department in Xi'an, China, that provided the patients. CDR3 regions were amplified by Arm-PCR using iRepertoire HTBI primers to build TCR beta libraries. One entry per CDR3 protein, called by TCRdb with MiXCR from the multiplex PCR reads. The table has around 420,000 distinct CDR3 sequences, 15% seen once. V was trimmed by 0 bases and J by 4 bases, leaving 7 bases between them. CDR1 is MNHEY, CDR2 SVGAGI, per germline. The CDR3 covers 14 residues. The data were also submitted as part of a second study, on T cells in Graves' hyperthyroidism and ophthalmopathy. From that report: Graves' hyperthyroidism showing no ophthalmopathy progression within 18 months was considered stable.

The chain uses TRBV6-5 and TRBJ2-1; D gene ambiguous. Sequenced here: peripheral blood mononuclear cells (PBMCs), sampled at new diagnosis, from a patient treated with antithyroid drugs. This sequence originates from a woman aged 35 to 49 with Graves disease. CDR3 sequence: CASSYSNFYNEQFF. CDR3 DNA sequence: TGTGCCAGCAGTTACTCGAACTTTTACAATGAGCAGTTCTTC.